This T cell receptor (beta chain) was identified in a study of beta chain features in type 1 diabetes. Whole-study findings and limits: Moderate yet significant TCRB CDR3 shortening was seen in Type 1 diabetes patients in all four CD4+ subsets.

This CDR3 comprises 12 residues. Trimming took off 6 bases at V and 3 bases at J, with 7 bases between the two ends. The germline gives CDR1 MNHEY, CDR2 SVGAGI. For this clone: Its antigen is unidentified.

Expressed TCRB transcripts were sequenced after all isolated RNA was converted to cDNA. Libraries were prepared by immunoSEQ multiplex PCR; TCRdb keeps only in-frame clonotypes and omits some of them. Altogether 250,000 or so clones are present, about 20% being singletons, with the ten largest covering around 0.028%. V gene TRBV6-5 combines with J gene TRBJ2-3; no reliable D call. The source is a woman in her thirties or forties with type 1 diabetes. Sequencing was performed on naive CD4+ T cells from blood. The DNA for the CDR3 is TGTGCCAGCAGGGCAGTTACAGATACGCAGTATTTT. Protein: CASRAVTDTQYF.